This T cell receptor (beta chain) derives from a study of T cells of healthy individuals. Via MiXCR, TCRdb re-called the 5' RACE reads, giving one row per CDR3 protein. This table holds about 100,000 distinct CDR3 sequences, 17% found once. CDR3 length: 15 residues. Germline V lookup: CDR1 SGHVS, CDR2 FNYEAQ. Worth noting for this clonotype: Germline is not matched at one junction end, which may reflect a read error.

The chain combines TRBV7-6 with TRBJ1-5; D is possibly TRBD1 (6 bases). The clonotype was recovered from a human donor in good health. The CDR3 loop is CASSQTYRVNQHQHF. The CDR3 bases are TGTGCCAGCAGCCAAACGTACAGGGTGAATCAGCACCAGCATTTT. Combining the CDR3 with reference TRBV7-6 and TRBJ1-5 gives the whole variable domain GAGVSQSPRYKVTKRGQDVALRCDPISGHVSLYWYRQALGQGPEFLTYFNYEAQQDKSGLPNDRFSAERPEGSISTLTIQRTEQRDSAMYRCASSQTYRVNQHQHFGDGTRLSIL.